Presented here are 32 T cell receptor beta chains from one specimen sequenced in a study of persistence of HIV-infected CD4 T cells. Sequencing used immunoSEQ version 4 in survey mode. TCRdb's table, derived via immunoSEQ multiplex PCR, lists solely in-frame clones and lacks some. The sample includes some 49,000 clones, about 87% of them seen just once. This nonspecific control used anti-CD3/anti-CD28 bead stimulation of CD4+ T cells. CD4+ T cells upregulating both CD40 ligand and CD69 were sorted as responding cells. The antigens for these receptors are not known. The sample here was CD4+ T cells sorted from PBMCs after approximately 20-hour stimulation, taken from a patient who received antiretroviral therapy. Receptors originate from an adult woman with HIV who was CMV-seropositive.

The rearrangement links TRBV6-7 to TRBJ1-2; no firm D call. TRBV6-7 is an ORF, with its function uncertain. V was clipped by 3 bases and J by 4 bases, with 12 bases between them. The CDR3 spans 14 residues. CDR3 amino acids: CASSYSRAPYGYTF. Here the CDR3 DNA reads TGTGCCAGCAGTTATAGTCGGGCGCCCTATGGCTACACCTTC.

This chain connects TRBV7-3 to TRBJ1-1; TRBD1 agrees at 9 bases. Germline lookup yields CDR1 SGHTA and CDR2 FQGTGA. The CDR3 has 15 amino acids. Unmatched junction bases numbered 5, after V lost 5 bases and J lost 1 base. The DNA for the CDR3 is TGTGCCAGCAGCCCATCGACAGGGGGGAACACTGAAGCTTTCTTT. It codes for CASSPSTGGNTEAFF. Full variable domain (remainder filled in from reference TRBV7-3 and TRBJ1-1): GAGVSQTPSNKVTEKGKYVELRCDPISGHTALYWYRQSLGQGPEFLIYFQGTGAADDSGLPNDRFFAVRPEGSVSTLKIQRTERGDSAVYLCASSPSTGGNTEAFFGQGTRLTVV.

The chain's CDR3 is CSARDRTDQYF. The CDR3 region has the DNA TGCAGTGCCCGCGACAGGACTGACCAGTACTTC. The chain couples TRBV20-1 to TRBJ2-7, with a weak D call TRBD1 (6 bases). V lost 6 bases to trimming and J lost 10 bases, with 16 bases between them. This CDR3 spans 11 amino acids. Germline V gene sequence: CDR1 DFQATT, CDR2 SNEGSKA (reference sequence).

The gene calls are TRBV11-3 and TRBJ2-3, with TRBD2 matching 9 bases. This CDR3 contains 17 residues. The V gene end was trimmed by 5 bases and the J gene end by 6 bases; junction bases not matched to a gene: 15. From germline, CDR1 is SGHNT and CDR2 YENEEA. DNA of the CDR3: TGTGCCAGCAGCGGCGGGGTACGACTAGCGGTGCTGGATACGCAGTATTTT. As protein: CASSGGVRLAVLDTQYF.

This rearrangement joins TRBV12-3 or TRBV12-4 to TRBJ2-7; TRBD2 aligns across 7 bases. With V trimmed by 6 bases and J by 13 bases, 15 bases remained unmatched. The CDR3 runs to 13 residues. This CDR3 reads CASRNTPRTSIYF. CDR3 nucleotide sequence: TGTGCCAGCAGAAACACCCCCCGGACTAGTATCTACTTC.

This chain links TRBV29-1 with TRBJ1-1, with D possibly matching TRBD1 (6 bases). V gave up 3 bases and J gave up 0 bases, with 11 bases separating them. CDR3 length: 14 amino acids. CDR1 and CDR2 from the germline V gene are SQVTM and ANQGSEA. The CDR3 loop is CSVDTGQLNTEAFF. For the CDR3, the DNA is TGCAGCGTTGATACCGGACAGCTGAACACTGAAGCTTTCTTT.

The chain couples TRBV9 to TRBJ1-5; D is unclear. V lost 0 bases and J lost 0, with 4 bases in between. Per germline, CDR1 SGDLS and CDR2 YYNGEE. CDR3 length: 14 residues. CDR3 sequence: CASSVGPSNQPQHF. The DNA of the CDR3 is TGTGCCAGCAGCGTAGGCCCTAGCAATCAGCCCCAGCATTTT.

This clone has only one observation. V is TRBV12-3 or TRBV12-4 and J is TRBJ2-3; TRBD2 agrees at 11 bases. Unmatched junction bases numbered 11, after V lost 10 bases and J lost 14 bases. The CDR3 runs 12 residues. The CDR3 bases are TGTGCCACCGAAGTAGCGGGGGGGCCGAGGTATTTT. Protein sequence: CATEVAGGPRYF.

The chain couples TRBV7-2 to TRBJ2-3; 14 bases are shared with TRBD2. Germline assignment: CDR1 SGHTA and CDR2 FQGNSA. With V trimmed by 2 bases and J by 3 bases, 7 bases remained unmatched. There are 18 residues in the CDR3. The CDR3 DNA is TGTGCCAGCAGCTTAAGACTAGCGGGGGGGCCTAGAACAGATACGCAGTATTTT. Amino acid sequence: CASSLRLAGGPRTDTQYF.

The CDR3 region has the DNA TGTGCCAGCAGTCACTTCACAGATACGCAGTATTTT. Translation gives CASSHFTDTQYF. V gene TRBV2 combines with J gene TRBJ2-3; D is uncertain. V was clipped by 5 bases and J by 2 bases, with 5 bases between them. Per the germline V gene, CDR1 is SNHLY and CDR2 is FYNNEI. The CDR3 is 12 amino acids. The complete variable domain, with remaining parts taken from reference TRBV2 and TRBJ2-3, reads EPEVTQTPSHQVTQMGQEVILRCVPISNHLYFYWYRQILGQKVEFLVSFYNNEISEKSEIFDDQFSVERPDGSNFTLKIRSTKLEDSAMYFCASSHFTDTQYFGPGTRLTVL.

The chain carries TRBV10-3 and TRBJ1-1; D is unresolved. V dropped 6 bases and J dropped 7 bases, with 15 bases sitting between them. CDR3 length: 13 residues. Germline lookup yields CDR1 ENHRY and CDR2 SYGVKD. DNA of the CDR3: TGTGCCATCAGGGCAGGCTTAGAGCTTGAAGCTTTCTTT. Translating gives CAIRAGLELEAFF.

This chain joins TRBV11-2 and TRBJ2-7, with a possible D match to TRBD1 (5 bases). The V and J ends lost 6 bases and 6 bases respectively, with 12 bases between them. The CDR3 covers 12 residues. CDR1 is SGHAT, CDR2 FQNNGV, per germline. The CDR3 here is CASSGAGLEQYF. The DNA of the CDR3 is TGTGCCAGCAGTGGGGCAGGGCTCGAGCAGTACTTC.

This clone appeared a single time. The gene calls are TRBV3-1 (or the pseudogene TRBV3-2) and TRBJ2-2; the D gene is possibly TRBD2 (5 bases). The germline V gene encodes CDR1 LGHDT and CDR2 YNNKEL (reference sequence). The germline V and J ends were trimmed by 4 bases and 6 bases, with 18 bases remaining between them. The CDR3 is 16 amino acids. CDR3 DNA sequence: TGTGCCAGCAGCCGACACGGGGTAGCGAAGGCCGGGGAGCTGTTTTTT. Amino acid sequence: CASSRHGVAKAGELFF.

The chain employs TRBV5-1 and TRBJ1-1; the D is unclear. Germline V lookup: CDR1 SGHRS, CDR2 YFSETQ. V dropped 4 bases and J dropped 0 bases, with 13 bases sitting between them. The CDR3 extends over 15 amino acids. CDR3 DNA: TGCGCCAGCAGCGGGCAGCCTGACATGAACACTGAAGCTTTCTTT. Amino acid sequence: CASSGQPDMNTEAFF.

The chain is built from TRBV27 and TRBJ2-4, with D hard to call. V was clipped by 6 bases and J by 1 base, with 16 bases between them. The CDR3 is 16 residues long. From germline, CDR1 is MNHEY and CDR2 SMNVEV (reference sequence). CDR3 protein: CASSPNVSRAKNIQYF. In DNA form, the CDR3 reads TGTGCCAGCAGCCCCAACGTAAGTCGGGCCAAAAACATTCAGTACTTC.

The rearrangement joins TRBV6-4 to TRBJ1-1; D remains ambiguous. The CDR3 spans 15 residues. Trimming cost V 5 bases and J 0 bases, with 13 bases left between them. The germline gives CDR1 MRHNA, CDR2 SNTAGT. This chain's CDR3 is CASSSGIGVNTEAFF. The CDR3 bases are TGTGCCAGCAGTTCGGGGATTGGAGTGAACACTGAAGCTTTCTTT.

The rearrangement joins TRBV18 to TRBJ1-4; possibly TRBD1 for D (6 bases). This CDR3 spans 14 amino acids. V was cut by 6 bases and J by 7 bases, with 15 bases left in between. In germline, CDR1 is KGHSH, CDR2 LQKENI. CDR3: CASSQQGSGEKLFF. The CDR3 DNA is TGTGCCAGCTCTCAACAGGGAAGCGGTGAAAAACTGTTTTTT.

This sequence joins TRBV4-2 and TRBJ1-2, with a weak D call TRBD1 (6 bases). The CDR3 consists of 16 residues. V lost 0 bases and J 0 bases, leaving 11 bases between the germline ends. The germline CDR1 and CDR2 sequences are LGHNA and YNFKEQ. The CDR3 sequence is CASSQDPGVANYGYTF. CDR3 nucleotide sequence: TGTGCCAGCAGCCAAGATCCAGGGGTGGCTAACTATGGCTACACCTTC.

This clone was observed a handful of times. The chain combines TRBV5-5 with TRBJ1-1, with 10 bases fitting TRBD1. The CDR3 loop spans 19 amino acids. Germline V CDR1 and CDR2: SGHKS, YYEKEE (reference sequence). The J segment lost 0 bases and the V segment lost 4 bases, leaving 15 bases of the junction unmatched. CDR3 sequence: CASSGDRGVWSGMNTEAFF. In nucleotides, the CDR3 is TGTGCCAGCAGCGGGGACAGGGGAGTGTGGAGTGGTATGAACACTGAAGCTTTCTTT. Using reference TRBV5-5 and TRBJ1-1 for the parts outside the CDR3, the full variable domain is DAGVTQSPTHLIKTRGQQVTLRCSPISGHKSVSWYQQVLGQGPQFIFQYYEKEERGRGNFPDRFSARQFPNYSSELNVNALLLGDSALYLCASSGDRGVWSGMNTEAFFGQGTRLTVV.

The chain combines TRBV10-2 with TRBJ2-1, with 10 bases aligning to TRBD2. J was trimmed by 9 bases and V by 5 bases; bases with no gene match: 10. This CDR3 region has 15 residues. Germline assignment: CDR1 WSHSY and CDR2 SAAADI. The CDR3 DNA reads as TGCGCCAGCAGTAGATCTAGCGGGAGTGGGGGTGAGCAGTTCTTC. As protein: CASSRSSGSGGEQFF.

This chain links TRBV24-1 with TRBJ2-1, with TRBD2 matching over 8 bases. The CDR3 runs to 15 residues. Per the germline V gene, CDR1 is KGHDR and CDR2 is SFDVKD. The V gene end was trimmed by 5 bases and the J gene end by 4 bases; junction bases not matched to a gene: 6. CDR3 sequence: CATSVLTSGYNEQFF. As DNA, the CDR3 is TGTGCCACCAGTGTTCTAACTAGCGGTTACAATGAGCAGTTCTTC.

The genes are TRBV10-3 and TRBJ2-1; no definite D call. Germline values: CDR1 ENHRY, CDR2 SYGVKD. Trimming took 11 bases from V and 0 from J, leaving 17 bases between them. The CDR3 runs 15 residues. In nucleotides, the CDR3 is TGTGCCTCCCAGGAGACGCGGAGCTCCTACAATGAGCAGTTCTTC. This sequence encodes CASQETRSSYNEQFF.

The genes are TRBV19 and TRBJ1-1; no clear D. Germline values: CDR1 LNHDA, CDR2 SQIVND (reference sequence). The CDR3 covers 11 residues. Trimming took 0 bases from V and 6 from J, leaving 2 bases between them. This CDR3 reads CASSIEAEAFF. CDR3 nucleotide sequence: TGTGCCAGTAGTATAGAGGCTGAAGCTTTCTTT.

The chain has TRBV2 and TRBJ1-1; D call uncertain. Germline values: CDR1 SNHLY, CDR2 FYNNEI. V lost 6 bases to trimming and J lost 1 base, with 3 bases between them. CDR3 length: 11 residues. The DNA for the CDR3 is TGTGCCAGCAGGGCGAACACTGAAGCTTTCTTT. Translation gives CASRANTEAFF.

J is TRBJ1-3 and V is TRBV9; D not resolved. The CDR3 runs 17 residues. V was clipped by 0 bases and J by 0 bases, with 13 bases between them. Germline assignment: CDR1 SGDLS and CDR2 YYNGEE. This CDR3 is CASSVGRRLSSGNTIYF. The CDR3 nucleotides read TGTGCCAGCAGCGTAGGACGCAGGCTTAGCTCTGGAAACACCATATATTTT. The full variable domain, completed using reference TRBV9 and TRBJ1-3, is DSGVTQTPKHLITATGQRVTLRCSPRSGDLSVYWYQQSLDQGLQFLIQYYNGEERAKGNILERFSAQQFPDLHSELNLSSLELGDSALYFCASSVGRRLSSGNTIYFGEGSWLTVV.

The V and J genes are TRBV5-1 and TRBJ2-1; 12 nucleotides agree with TRBD2. With 2 bases clipped from V and 3 bases from J, the junction kept 9 bases outside the gene matches. Germline CDR1 reads SGHRS; CDR2 reads YFSETQ. The CDR3 runs 18 residues. The CDR3 protein is CASSFGLAGQTVYNEQFF. The CDR3 DNA sequence: TGCGCCAGCAGCTTTGGACTAGCGGGGCAGACTGTCTACAATGAGCAGTTCTTC. The variable domain in full, completed from reference TRBV5-1 and TRBJ2-1, reads KAGVTQTPRYLIKTRGQQVTLSCSPISGHRSVSWYQQTPGQGLQFLFEYFSETQRNKGNFPGRFSGRQFSNSRSEMNVSTLELGDSALYLCASSFGLAGQTVYNEQFFGPGTRLTVL.

The chain uses TRBV28 and TRBJ2-6; possible D gene TRBD1, 6 bases. Germline values: CDR1 MDHEN, CDR2 SYDVKM. The CDR3 runs 17 residues. Trimming removed 3 bases at V and 2 bases at J, with 14 bases between. CDR3 in amino acids: CASSLLAGDPGANVLTF. In DNA form, the CDR3 reads TGTGCCAGCAGTTTGTTGGCAGGGGACCCTGGGGCCAACGTCCTGACTTTC. Supplemented by reference TRBV28 and TRBJ2-6, the full variable domain reads DVKVTQSSRYLVKRTGEKVFLECVQDMDHENMFWYRQDPGLGLRLIYFSYDVKMKEKGDIPEGYSVSREKKERFSLILESASTNQTSMYLCASSLLAGDPGANVLTFGAGSRLTVL.

In this sample, this clone turned up once. This rearrangement joins TRBV5-1 to TRBJ2-2, with D maybe TRBD2 (6 bases). The V and J ends lost 0 bases and 2 bases respectively, with 8 bases between them. Per germline, CDR1 SGHRS and CDR2 YFSETQ. This CDR3 comprises 15 residues. The CDR3 coding sequence is TGCGCCAGCAGCTTGGCGGGGGATAACACCGGGGAGCTGTTTTTT. Translating gives CASSLAGDNTGELFF.

The chain has TRBV4-1 and TRBJ2-3; TRBD2 agrees at 9 bases. Germline assignment: CDR1 MGHRA and CDR2 YSYEKL. This CDR3 is 18 amino acids long. The ends lost 1 base at V and 3 bases at J; junction bases unmatched: 11. The CDR3 DNA reads as TGCGCCAGCAGCCAAGGACTAGCGGCCTTAAGTGGGACAGATACGCAGTATTTT. It is translated as CASSQGLAALSGTDTQYF.

This clone came up a few times. V gene TRBV18 combines with J gene TRBJ2-7, with D perhaps given as TRBD1 or TRBD2 (6 bases each). This CDR3 contains 13 residues. Germline values: CDR1 KGHSH, CDR2 LQKENI. Trimming removed 6 bases from V and 3 bases from J, with 12 bases in between. In nucleotides, the CDR3 is TGTGCCAGCTCGCGGGACACTGGCTACGAGCAGTACTTC. Protein: CASSRDTGYEQYF.

This chain uses TRBV2 with TRBJ1-5; 10 positions match TRBD1. Germline lookup yields CDR1 SNHLY and CDR2 FYNNEI. V lost 4 bases and J lost 4; bases outside the gene matches: 4. The CDR3 length is 15 residues. The CDR3 nucleotides read TGTGCCAGCAGTGGGGGACAGGGGAATAATCAGCCCCAGCATTTT. It encodes CASSGGQGNNQPQHF.

Only one count was recorded for this clone. The chain links TRBV19 to TRBJ1-1; 7 positions agree with TRBD1. Germline-derived CDR1 and CDR2 are LNHDA and SQIVND (reference sequence). The V and J ends lost 1 base and 2 bases, in that order; junction bases with no gene match: 7. The CDR3 has 16 residues. The CDR3 DNA reads TGTGCCAGTAGTATAGGGACAGGCTACACTAACACTGAAGCTTTCTTT. Protein: CASSIGTGYTNTEAFF.